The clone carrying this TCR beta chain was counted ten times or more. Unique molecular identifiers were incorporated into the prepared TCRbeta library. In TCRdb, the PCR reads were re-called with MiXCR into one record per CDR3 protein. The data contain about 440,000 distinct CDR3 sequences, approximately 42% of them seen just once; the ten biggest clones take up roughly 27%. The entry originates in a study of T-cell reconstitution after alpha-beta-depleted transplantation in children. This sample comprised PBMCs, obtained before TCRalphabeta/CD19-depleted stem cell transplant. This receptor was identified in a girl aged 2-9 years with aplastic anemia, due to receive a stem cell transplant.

Here the CDR3 DNA reads TGTGCCAGCACCGCAATTCTAGCGGGAGGGCGCACCGGGGAGCTGTTTTTT. Translation gives CASTAILAGGRTGELFF. This chain uses TRBV6-2 or TRBV6-3 with TRBJ2-2; 12 bases agree with TRBD2. With V trimmed by 7 bases and J by 4 bases, 10 bases remained unmatched. Per the germline V gene, CDR1 is MNHEY and CDR2 is SVGEGT. The length of the CDR3 is 17 residues.